These 20 T cell receptor beta chains came from one sample sequenced in a study of T cells after yellow fever vaccination. One entry per CDR3 protein, called by TCRdb with MiXCR from the 5' RACE reads. The sample consists of a few hundred thousand distinct CDR3 sequences, roughly 7% of them appearing once. Sequenced here: PBMCs, sampled about 41 days after the first yellow fever vaccination. The receptors shown here come from a man aged 18 to 30 who received the YFV17D yellow fever vaccine.

This clonotype turned up a few times. The chain has TRBV5-1 and TRBJ2-5; D could derive from TRBD1 or TRBD2 (6 bases each). CDR3 length: 15 amino acids. Trimming stripped 4 bases from V and 5 bases from J, with 18 bases between. From germline, CDR1 is SGHRS and CDR2 YFSETQ. The CDR3 nucleotides are TGCGCCAGCAGCCCGGTCCCGGGGGCACAGGAGACCCAGTACTTC. It is translated as CASSPVPGAQETQYF.

In this sample, this clonotype turned up a few times. The rearrangement links TRBV14 to TRBJ1-6; the D gene is possibly TRBD1 (6 bases). Germline lookup yields CDR1 SGHDN and CDR2 FVKESK. This CDR3 spans 15 amino acids. Trimming removed 3 bases at V and 6 bases at J, with 12 bases between. The CDR3 loop is CASSQGQGINSPLHF. The CDR3 bases are TGTGCCAGCAGCCAGGGCCAGGGGATTAATTCACCCCTCCACTTT.

The rearrangement joins TRBV12-3 or TRBV12-4 to TRBJ2-1; D perhaps matches TRBD2 (7 bases). This CDR3 spans 15 amino acids. V lost 1 base and J 8 bases, leaving 15 bases between the germline ends. CDR3 sequence reads: CASSLVGEGDHEQFF. The DNA for the CDR3 is TGTGCCAGCAGTTTAGTGGGGGAGGGGGACCATGAGCAGTTCTTC.

This clonotype appeared many times. V usage is TRBV6-2 or TRBV6-3 and J usage is TRBJ2-4, with D hard to call. Trimming took 0 bases from V and 2 from J, leaving 11 bases between them. The CDR3 spans 16 residues. Per germline, CDR1 MNHEY and CDR2 SVGEGT. CDR3 loop: CASSYSKWLTKNIQYF. CDR3 nucleotide sequence: TGTGCCAGCAGTTACTCGAAATGGCTAACCAAAAACATTCAGTACTTC.

The chain employs TRBV3-1 and TRBJ1-1; D is unresolved. V was clipped by 4 bases and J by 2 bases, with 8 bases between them. Per germline, CDR1 LGHDT and CDR2 YNNKEL (reference sequence). The CDR3 is 13 residues long. CDR3: CASSPTPNTEAFF. The CDR3 DNA is TGTGCCAGCAGCCCGACACCTAACACTGAAGCTTTCTTT.

The rearrangement joins TRBV9 to TRBJ1-1; D remains ambiguous. V was trimmed by 2 bases and J by 7 bases, leaving 12 bases between them. The CDR3 sequence is 13 residues long. Germline V gives CDR1 SGDLS, CDR2 YYNGEE. CDR3 loop: CASSVGSRNEAFF. Here the CDR3 DNA reads TGTGCCAGCAGCGTTGGAAGTAGGAATGAAGCTTTCTTT.

The chain joins TRBV5-6 to TRBJ1-1; 12 nucleotides align to TRBD1. Looked up from germline, CDR1 is SGHDT and CDR2 is YYEEEE. V lost 5 bases, J lost 1 base, and 6 bases stayed unmatched. The CDR3 sequence is 16 residues long. The CDR3 DNA is TGTGCCAGCAGGCCCCGGGACAGGGGGCGGAACACTGAAGCTTTCTTT. It specifies CASRPRDRGRNTEAFF.

The sample holds many counts of this clonotype. The CDR3 is CASTRTGTGISGANVLTF. As DNA, the CDR3 is TGCGCCAGCACCCGGACCGGGACAGGCATCTCTGGGGCCAACGTCCTGACTTTC. The chain has TRBV5-1 and TRBJ2-6; 8 bases map to TRBD1. CDR3 length: 18 residues. V was pared by 6 bases and J by 0 bases, with 11 bases of the junction left unmatched. Germline V gene data show CDR1 as SGHRS and CDR2 as YFSETQ.

The chain is built from TRBV28 and TRBJ2-2, with 9 bases identical to TRBD2. This CDR3 is built from 15 residues. J was trimmed by 1 base and V by 6 bases; bases with no gene match: 3. Per germline, CDR1 MDHEN and CDR2 SYDVKM. The CDR3 sequence: CASRVLAGNTGELFF. The CDR3 DNA reads as TGTGCCAGCAGAGTACTAGCGGGGAACACCGGGGAGCTGTTTTTT.

In this sample, this clonotype turned up many times. The chain combines TRBV4-1 with TRBJ2-7, with D uncertain. The CDR3 covers 15 residues. V shed 0 bases and J shed 1 base, with 10 bases lying between them. In germline, CDR1 is MGHRA, CDR2 YSYEKL. The CDR3: CASSQDWPGSYEQYF. The CDR3 bases are TGCGCCAGCAGCCAAGATTGGCCCGGGTCCTACGAGCAGTACTTC.

This clonotype appeared many times. The chain has TRBV5-1 and TRBJ1-1, with D unresolved. This CDR3 comprises 15 residues. V dropped 0 bases and J dropped 7 bases, with 16 bases sitting between them. Germline V gene data show CDR1 as SGHRS and CDR2 as YFSETQ. The CDR3 spells CASSLEWGDYLEAFF. In nucleotides, the CDR3 is TGCGCCAGCAGCTTGGAATGGGGAGACTATCTTGAAGCTTTCTTT.

CDR3 sequence (DNA): TGTGCCACCAACCACCGGGACAGCTCCTACGAGCAGTACTTC. It codes for CATNHRDSSYEQYF. The rearrangement joins TRBV10-3 to TRBJ2-7; 7 nucleotides match TRBD1. The CDR3 is 14 amino acids. V was pared by 10 bases and J by 0 bases, with 9 bases of the junction left unmatched. Germline CDR1 ENHRY, CDR2 SYGVKD.

The J gene is TRBJ1-6, the V gene TRBV7-2; the D gene is possibly TRBD1 (5 bases). The CDR3 totals 14 residues. V was pared by 5 bases and J by 9 bases, with 14 bases between. Looked up from germline, CDR1 is SGHTA and CDR2 is FQGNSA. For the CDR3, the DNA is TGTGCCAGCAGCCAATCAGGGTTTGGTTCACCCCTCCACTTT. The encoded protein is CASSQSGFGSPLHF. Looking up the rest from reference TRBV7-2 and TRBJ1-6 gives the full variable domain: GAGVSQSPSNKVTEKGKDVELRCDPISGHTALYWYRQSLGQGLEFLIYFQGNSAPDKSGLPSDRFSAERTGGSVSTLTIQRTQQEDSAVYLCASSQSGFGSPLHFGNGTRLTVT.

V and J are TRBV7-8 and TRBJ1-1, with 9 positions matching TRBD1. Germline loops: CDR1 SGHVS, CDR2 FQNEAQ. V dropped 3 bases and J dropped 5; count of bases not matched to a gene: 4. CDR3 length: 14 amino acids. In DNA form, the CDR3 reads TGTGCCAGCAGCTTTCGGACAGGGGCAACTGAAGCTTTCTTT. Its translation: CASSFRTGATEAFF.

The rearrangement uses TRBV18 and TRBJ2-7; tentative D call: TRBD1 (6 bases). The V end was cut by 6 bases, the J end by 3 bases, with 18 bases between. Germline V gene lookup returns CDR1 KGHSH and CDR2 LQKENI. The CDR3 spans 15 residues. The CDR3 here is CASSSTPGHIYEQYF. The CDR3 DNA reads TGTGCCAGCTCCTCGACCCCGGGACATATCTACGAGCAGTACTTC.

The table lists this clonotype with many counts. The chain employs TRBV24-1 and TRBJ2-1, with 9 nucleotides matching TRBD1. Germline V CDR1 and CDR2: KGHDR, SFDVKD. J lost 5 bases, V lost 6 bases, and 7 bases had no gene match. This CDR3 spans 15 amino acids. CDR3 nucleotides: TGTGCCACCAGTAGGGACAGGGTAGCCGACAATGAGCAGTTCTTC. Residues: CATSRDRVADNEQFF.

This clonotype was detected only a few times. The chain has TRBV30 and TRBJ1-4, with D possibly matching TRBD1 (6 bases). Germline assignment: CDR1 GTSNPN and CDR2 SVGIG (reference sequence). The V and J ends lost 5 bases and 7 bases respectively, with 14 bases between them. CDR3 size: 13 residues. The DNA for the CDR3 is TGTGCCTGGGAAGGGGGTAGTGGTGAAAAACTGTTTTTT. Translating gives CAWEGGSGEKLFF.

The J gene is TRBJ1-1, the V gene TRBV6-2 or TRBV6-3; D is unclear. CDR1 MNHEY and CDR2 SVGEGT come from the germline V gene. This CDR3 has 14 amino acids. V lost 2 bases to trimming and J lost 0 bases, with 7 bases between them. The CDR3 DNA follows: TGTGCCAGCAGTTACACAGCGTTGAACACTGAAGCTTTCTTT. Protein sequence: CASSYTALNTEAFF.

This chain links TRBV7-2 with TRBJ2-7; D is undetermined. The CDR3 runs to 16 residues. V lost 4 bases and J lost 0, with 16 bases in between. The germline V gene encodes CDR1 SGHTA and CDR2 FQGNSA. In nucleotides, the CDR3 is TGTGCCAGCAGCTCCCTGCCCGATGGGCCCTCCTACGAGCAGTACTTC. This sequence encodes CASSSLPDGPSYEQYF.

This clonotype was recorded at least ten times. The chain employs TRBV29-1 and TRBJ2-3; unclear D gene. Germline CDR1 and CDR2: SQVTM and ANQGSEA. V gave up 3 bases and J gave up 2 bases, with 15 bases separating them. The CDR3 totals 15 residues. The CDR3 is CSVEWYGHSTDTQYF. CDR3 in DNA: TGCAGCGTTGAGTGGTATGGGCACTCCACAGATACGCAGTATTTT.